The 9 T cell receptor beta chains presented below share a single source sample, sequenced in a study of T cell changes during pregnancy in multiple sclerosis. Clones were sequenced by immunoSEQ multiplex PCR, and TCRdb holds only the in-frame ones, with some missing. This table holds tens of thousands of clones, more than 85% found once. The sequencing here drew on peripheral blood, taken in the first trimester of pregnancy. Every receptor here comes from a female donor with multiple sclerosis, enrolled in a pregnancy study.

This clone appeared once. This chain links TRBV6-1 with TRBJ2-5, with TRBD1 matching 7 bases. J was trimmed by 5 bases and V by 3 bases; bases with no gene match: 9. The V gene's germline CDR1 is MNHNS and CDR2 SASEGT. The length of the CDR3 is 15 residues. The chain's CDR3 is CASSDRDRVMETQYF. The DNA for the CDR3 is TGTGCCAGCAGTGATCGCGACAGGGTGATGGAGACCCAGTACTTC.

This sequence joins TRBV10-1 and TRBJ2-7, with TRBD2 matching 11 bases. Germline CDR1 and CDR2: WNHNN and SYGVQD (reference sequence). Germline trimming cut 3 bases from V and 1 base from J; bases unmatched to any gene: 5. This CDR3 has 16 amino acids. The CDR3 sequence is CASSDPTSGDSYEQYF. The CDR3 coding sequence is TGCGCCAGCAGTGACCCGACTAGCGGGGATTCCTACGAGCAGTACTTC.

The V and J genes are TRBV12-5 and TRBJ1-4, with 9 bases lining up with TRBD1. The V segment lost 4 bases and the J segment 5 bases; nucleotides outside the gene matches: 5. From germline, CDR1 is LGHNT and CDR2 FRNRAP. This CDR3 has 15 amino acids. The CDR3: CASGSMTGGNEKLFF. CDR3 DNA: TGTGCTAGTGGTTCGATGACAGGGGGGAATGAAAAACTGTTTTTT. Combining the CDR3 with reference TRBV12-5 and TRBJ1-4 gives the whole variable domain DARVTQTPRHKVTEMGQEVTMRCQPILGHNTVFWYRQTMMQGLELLAYFRNRAPLDDSGMPKDRFSAEMPDATLATLKIQPSEPRDSAVYFCASGSMTGGNEKLFFGSGTQLSVL.

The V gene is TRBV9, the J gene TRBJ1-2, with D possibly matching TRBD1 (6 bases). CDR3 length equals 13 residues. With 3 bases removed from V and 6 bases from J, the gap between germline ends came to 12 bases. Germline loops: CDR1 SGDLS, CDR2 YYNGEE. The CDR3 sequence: CASSGTGWDGYTF. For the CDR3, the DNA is TGTGCCAGCAGCGGTACAGGGTGGGATGGCTACACCTTC. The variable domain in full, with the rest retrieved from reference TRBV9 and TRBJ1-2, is DSGVTQTPKHLITATGQRVTLRCSPRSGDLSVYWYQQSLDQGLQFLIQYYNGEERAKGNILERFSAQQFPDLHSELNLSSLELGDSALYFCASSGTGWDGYTFGSGTRLTVV.

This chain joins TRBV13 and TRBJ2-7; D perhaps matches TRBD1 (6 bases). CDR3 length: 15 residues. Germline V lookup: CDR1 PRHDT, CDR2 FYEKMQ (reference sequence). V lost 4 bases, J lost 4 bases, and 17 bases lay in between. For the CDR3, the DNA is TGTGCCAGCAGCTCAATAGAAACAGGGAAATACGAGCAGTACTTC. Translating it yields CASSSIETGKYEQYF.

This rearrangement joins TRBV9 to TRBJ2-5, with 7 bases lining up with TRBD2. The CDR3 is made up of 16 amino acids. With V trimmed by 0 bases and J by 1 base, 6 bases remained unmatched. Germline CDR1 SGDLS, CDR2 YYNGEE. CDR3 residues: CASSVGGRGGQETQYF. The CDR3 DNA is TGTGCCAGCAGCGTAGGAGGGAGGGGTGGCCAAGAGACCCAGTACTTC.

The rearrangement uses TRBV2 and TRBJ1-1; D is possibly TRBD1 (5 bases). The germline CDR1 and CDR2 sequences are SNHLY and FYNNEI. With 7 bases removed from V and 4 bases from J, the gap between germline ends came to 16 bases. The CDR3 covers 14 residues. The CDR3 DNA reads TGTGCCAGCATAATTCGGGGGTATCTCACTGAAGCTTTCTTT. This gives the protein CASIIRGYLTEAFF. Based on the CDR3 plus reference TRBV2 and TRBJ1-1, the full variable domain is EPEVTQTPSHQVTQMGQEVILRCVPISNHLYFYWYRQILGQKVEFLVSFYNNEISEKSEIFDDQFSVERPDGSNFTLKIRSTKLEDSAMYFCASIIRGYLTEAFFGQGTRLTVV.

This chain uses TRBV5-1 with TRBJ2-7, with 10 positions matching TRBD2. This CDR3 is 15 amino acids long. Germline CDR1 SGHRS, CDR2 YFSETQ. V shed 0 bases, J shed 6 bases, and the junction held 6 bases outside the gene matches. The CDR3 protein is CASSLGMGLALEQYF. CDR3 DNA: TGCGCCAGCAGCTTGGGAATGGGACTAGCGCTCGAGCAGTACTTC.

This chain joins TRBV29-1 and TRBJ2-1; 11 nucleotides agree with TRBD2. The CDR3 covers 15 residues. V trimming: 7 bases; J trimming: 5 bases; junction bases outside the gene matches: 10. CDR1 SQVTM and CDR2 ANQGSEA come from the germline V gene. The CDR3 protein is CSGGVSGRGNNEQFF. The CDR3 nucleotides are TGCAGCGGGGGGGTTAGCGGGAGGGGAAACAATGAGCAGTTCTTC.